This T cell receptor beta chain was observed in a study of graft-versus-host responses after intestinal transplantation. At the level of the study: For approximately three years after anti-thymocyte globulin induction, all recipients took tacrolimus and steroids.

The assay was immunoSEQ multiplex PCR, and TCRdb's table has in-frame clones only and misses some. The sample has tens of thousands of clones; about 96% are singletons. J was trimmed by 4 bases and V by 4 bases; bases with no gene match: 4. Germline lookup yields CDR1 SGHNT and CDR2 YENEEA. The CDR3 contains 14 residues. This clone has only one observation. The antigen remains undetermined. The sample here was unstimulated CD8+ T cells sorted from spleen or lymph node cells, taken before transplant. The chain recombines TRBV11-3 with TRBJ1-1, with 9 bases lining up with TRBD1. The sequence was collected from a human donor who was the organ donor for an intestinal transplant. CDR3 bases: TGTGCCAGCAGCTCCGGACAGGGGAGCACTGAAGCTTTCTTT. Translating it yields CASSSGQGSTEAFF.